Listed here are 3 T cell receptor beta chains from one sample, sequenced in a study of T cell repertoires in cytomegalovirus infection. Using its own MiXCR run on the reads, TCRdb lists one record per CDR3 protein. The data hold roughly 230,000 distinct CDR3 sequences, with 22% observed a single time. Specimen: CD8+ T cells from PBMCs. The receptors here all came from a human donor in good health (CMV status not recorded). Some clones in this sample may be carry-over from other donors' samples.

The chain carries TRBV12-3 or TRBV12-4 and TRBJ2-1; D remains unclear. This CDR3 comprises 19 residues. Deletions cut 5 bases from V and 2 bases from J, with 25 bases between. The CDR3 DNA sequence: TGTGCCAGCAGTCCAGTCGGGCCAAGCATATTCGATACCTACAATGAGCAGTTCTTC. This codes for CASSPVGPSIFDTYNEQFF.

J is TRBJ1-4 and V is TRBV20-1; a possible D gene is TRBD1 (6 bases). This CDR3 spans 17 amino acids. V gave up 0 bases and J gave up 2 bases, with 16 bases separating them. Germline lookup yields CDR1 DFQATT and CDR2 SNEGSKA (reference sequence). CDR3 DNA: TGCAGTGCTAGAGATAGGTTTTGGGGGGCCACTAATGAAAAACTGTTTTTT. It yields the protein CSARDRFWGATNEKLFF.

The CDR3 loop reads CASRGGTPSSYNEQFF. The CDR3 region has the DNA TGCGCCAGCAGGGGTGGGACACCGAGCTCCTACAATGAGCAGTTCTTC. This rearrangement joins TRBV5-1 to TRBJ2-1; TRBD1 is a possible D gene (6 bases). Per germline, CDR1 SGHRS and CDR2 YFSETQ. The CDR3 has 16 amino acids. V shed 5 bases and J shed 0 bases, with 15 bases lying between them.